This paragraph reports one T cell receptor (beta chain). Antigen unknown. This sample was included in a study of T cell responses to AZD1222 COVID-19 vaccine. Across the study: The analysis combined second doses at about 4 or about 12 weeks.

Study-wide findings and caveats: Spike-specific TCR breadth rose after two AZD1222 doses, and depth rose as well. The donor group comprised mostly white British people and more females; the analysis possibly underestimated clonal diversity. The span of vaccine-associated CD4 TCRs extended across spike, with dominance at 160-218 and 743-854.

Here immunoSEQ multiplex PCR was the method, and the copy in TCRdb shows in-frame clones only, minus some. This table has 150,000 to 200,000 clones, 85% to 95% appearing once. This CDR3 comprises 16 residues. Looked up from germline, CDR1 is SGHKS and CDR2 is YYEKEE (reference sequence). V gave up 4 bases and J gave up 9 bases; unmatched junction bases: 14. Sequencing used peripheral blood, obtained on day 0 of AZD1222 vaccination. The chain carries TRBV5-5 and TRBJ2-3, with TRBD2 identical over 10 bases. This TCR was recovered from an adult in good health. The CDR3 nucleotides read TGTGCCAGCAGCCCAGGGAGGCTAGCGGGAGTGGAGACGCAGTATTTT. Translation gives CASSPGRLAGVETQYF. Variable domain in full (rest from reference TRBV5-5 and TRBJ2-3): DAGVTQSPTHLIKTRGQQVTLRCSPISGHKSVSWYQQVLGQGPQFIFQYYEKEERGRGNFPDRFSARQFPNYSSELNVNALLLGDSALYLCASSPGRLAGVETQYFGPGTRLTVL.